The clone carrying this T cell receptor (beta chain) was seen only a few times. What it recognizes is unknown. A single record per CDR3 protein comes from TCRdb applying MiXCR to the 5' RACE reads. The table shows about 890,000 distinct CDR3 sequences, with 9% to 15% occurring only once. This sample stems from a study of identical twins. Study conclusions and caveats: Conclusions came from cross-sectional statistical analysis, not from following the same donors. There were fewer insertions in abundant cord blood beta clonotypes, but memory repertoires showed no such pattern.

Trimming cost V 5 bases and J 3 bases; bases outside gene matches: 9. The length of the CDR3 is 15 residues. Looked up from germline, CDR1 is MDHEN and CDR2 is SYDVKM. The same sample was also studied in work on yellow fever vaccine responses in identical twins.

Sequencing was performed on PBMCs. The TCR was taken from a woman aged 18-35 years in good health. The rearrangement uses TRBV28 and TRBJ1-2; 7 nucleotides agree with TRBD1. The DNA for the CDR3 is TGTGCCAGCAGTCCTCCGGTGGGACAGTACTATGGCTACACCTTC. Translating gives CASSPPVGQYYGYTF.